This T cell receptor (beta chain) was captured in a study of graft-versus-host responses after intestinal transplantation. Across the whole study: Anti-thymocyte globulin was used for induction in all recipients, who then took tacrolimus and steroids for about 3 years. Study findings and constraints: Recipient marrow harbored GvH clones, some of which surfaced first in ileum or blood.

The protocol was immunoSEQ multiplex PCR, while the TCRdb copy is restricted to in-frame clones and leaves out a portion. This table holds about 120,000 clones, around nine tenths found once. On this clone: Antigen specificity is unknown.

The input for sequencing was unstimulated CD4+ T cells sorted from spleen or lymph node cells, taken before intestinal transplant. This receptor was identified in a human donor who received an intestinal transplant.

The CDR3: CAWSVGQATETQYF. CDR3 DNA sequence: TGTGCCTGGAGCGTGGGACAGGCAACAGAGACCCAGTACTTC. The V call is TRBV30, the J call TRBJ2-5, with TRBD1 identical over 8 bases. CDR1 is GTSNPN, CDR2 SVGIG, per germline (reference sequence). The CDR3 consists of 14 residues. J lost 4 bases, V lost 3 bases, and 7 bases had no gene match. The full variable domain, its missing parts supplied by reference TRBV30 and TRBJ2-5, is SQTIHQWPATLVQPVGSPLSLECTVEGTSNPNLYWYRQAAGRGLQLLFYSVGIGQISSEVPQNLSASRPQDRQFILSSKKLLLSDSGFYLCAWSVGQATETQYFGPGTRLLVL.